This T cell receptor beta chain was documented in a study of breast tumors, draining lymph nodes, adjacent tissues. This clonotype was counted many times. TCRdb reprocessed the multiplex PCR reads via MiXCR and lists one record per CDR3 protein. The profile shows around 150,000 distinct CDR3 sequences, around a third of them singletons. CDR3 size: 14 residues. Per the germline V gene, CDR1 is SGDLS and CDR2 is YYNGEE. V was trimmed by 5 bases and J by 8 bases, leaving 16 bases between them. Axillary draining lymph nodes of breast cancer patients supplied the node samples. The rearrangement links TRBV9 to TRBJ1-4; perhaps TRBD1 as D (6 bases). Sequenced: axillary lymph node tissue. The TCR was taken from a female donor with breast cancer. Some clones in this sample may be carry-over from other donors' samples. CDR3 nucleotide sequence: TGTGCCAGCAGTTCAGGGGTCACCGGAGAAAAACTGTTTTTT. Translating it yields CASSSGVTGEKLFF.